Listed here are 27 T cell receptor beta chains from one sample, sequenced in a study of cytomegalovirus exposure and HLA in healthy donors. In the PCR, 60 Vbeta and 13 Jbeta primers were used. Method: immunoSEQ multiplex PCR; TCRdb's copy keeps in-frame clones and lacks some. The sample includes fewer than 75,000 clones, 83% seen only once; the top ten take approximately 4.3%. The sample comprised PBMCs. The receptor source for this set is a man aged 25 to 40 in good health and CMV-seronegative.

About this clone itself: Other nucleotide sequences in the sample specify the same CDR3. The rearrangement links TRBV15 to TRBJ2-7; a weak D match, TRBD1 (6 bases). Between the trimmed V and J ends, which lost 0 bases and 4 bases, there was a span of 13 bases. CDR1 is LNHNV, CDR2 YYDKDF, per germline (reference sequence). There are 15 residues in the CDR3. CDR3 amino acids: CATSREGQGIYEQYF. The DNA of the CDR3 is TGTGCCACCAGCAGAGAGGGGCAGGGGATTTACGAGCAGTACTTC.

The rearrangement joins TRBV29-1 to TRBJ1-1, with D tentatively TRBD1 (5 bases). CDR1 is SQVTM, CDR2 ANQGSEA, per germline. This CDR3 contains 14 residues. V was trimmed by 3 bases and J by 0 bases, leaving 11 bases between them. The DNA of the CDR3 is TGCAGCGTTGACAGGCAGGGCATGAACACTGAAGCTTTCTTT. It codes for CSVDRQGMNTEAFF.

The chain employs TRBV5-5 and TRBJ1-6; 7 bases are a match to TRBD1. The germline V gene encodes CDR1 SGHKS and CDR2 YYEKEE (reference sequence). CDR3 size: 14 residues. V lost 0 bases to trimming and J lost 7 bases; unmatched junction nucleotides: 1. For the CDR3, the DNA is TGTGCCAGCAGCTTGGAAGGGGGCAATTCACCCCTCCACTTT. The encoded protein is CASSLEGGNSPLHF.

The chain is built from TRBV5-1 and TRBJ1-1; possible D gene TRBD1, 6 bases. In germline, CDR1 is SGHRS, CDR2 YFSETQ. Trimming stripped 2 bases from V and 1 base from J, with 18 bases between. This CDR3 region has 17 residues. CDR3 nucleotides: TGCGCCAGCAGCTTACTACAGGGAACACAAGGGAACACTGAAGCTTTCTTT. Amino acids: CASSLLQGTQGNTEAFF.

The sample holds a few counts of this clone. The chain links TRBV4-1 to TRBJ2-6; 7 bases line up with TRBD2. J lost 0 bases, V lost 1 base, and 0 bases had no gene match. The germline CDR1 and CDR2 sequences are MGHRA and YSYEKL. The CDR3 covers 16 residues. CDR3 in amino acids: CASSQVAGSGANVLTF. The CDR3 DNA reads TGCGCCAGCAGCCAAGTAGCGGGCTCTGGGGCCAACGTCCTGACTTTC.

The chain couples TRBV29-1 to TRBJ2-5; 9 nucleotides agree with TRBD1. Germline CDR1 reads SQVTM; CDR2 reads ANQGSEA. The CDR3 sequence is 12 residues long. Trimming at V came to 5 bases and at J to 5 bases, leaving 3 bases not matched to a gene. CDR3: CSVRDRGETQYF. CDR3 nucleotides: TGCAGCGTTCGCGACAGGGGGGAGACCCAGTACTTC.

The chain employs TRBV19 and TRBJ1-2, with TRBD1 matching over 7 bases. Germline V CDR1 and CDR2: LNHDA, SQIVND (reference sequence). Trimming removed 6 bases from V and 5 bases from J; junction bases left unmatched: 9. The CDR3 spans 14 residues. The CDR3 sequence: CASREDRELYGYTF. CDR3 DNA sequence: TGTGCCAGTAGGGAAGACAGGGAGTTATATGGCTACACCTTC.

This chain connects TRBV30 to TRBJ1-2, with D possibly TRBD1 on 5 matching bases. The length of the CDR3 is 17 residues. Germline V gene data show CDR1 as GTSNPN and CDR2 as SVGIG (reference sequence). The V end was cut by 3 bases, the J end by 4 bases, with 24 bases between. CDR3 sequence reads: CAWRYTGRRGALYGYTF. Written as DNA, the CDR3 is TGTGCCTGGAGATATACAGGACGACGCGGGGCTCTCTATGGCTACACCTTC.

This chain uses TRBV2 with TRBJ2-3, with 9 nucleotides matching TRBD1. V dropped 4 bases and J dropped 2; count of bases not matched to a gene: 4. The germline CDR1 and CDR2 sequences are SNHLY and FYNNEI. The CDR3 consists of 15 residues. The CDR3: CASSGGQGSTDTQYF. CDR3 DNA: TGTGCCAGCAGTGGAGGACAGGGGTCCACAGATACGCAGTATTTT.

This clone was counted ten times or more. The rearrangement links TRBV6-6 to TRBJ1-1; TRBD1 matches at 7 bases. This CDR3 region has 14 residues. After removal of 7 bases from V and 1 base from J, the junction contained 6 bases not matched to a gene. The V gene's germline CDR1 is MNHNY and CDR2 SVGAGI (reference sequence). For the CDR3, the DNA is TGTGCCAGCATCGACAGGGTGTCGAACACTGAAGCTTTCTTT. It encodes CASIDRVSNTEAFF.

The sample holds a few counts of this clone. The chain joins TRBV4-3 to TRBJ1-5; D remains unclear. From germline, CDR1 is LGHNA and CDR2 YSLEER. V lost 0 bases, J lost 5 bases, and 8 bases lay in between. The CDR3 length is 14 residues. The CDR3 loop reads CASSQDSSDQPQHF. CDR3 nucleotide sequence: TGCGCCAGCAGCCAAGATTCGTCTGATCAGCCCCAGCATTTT.

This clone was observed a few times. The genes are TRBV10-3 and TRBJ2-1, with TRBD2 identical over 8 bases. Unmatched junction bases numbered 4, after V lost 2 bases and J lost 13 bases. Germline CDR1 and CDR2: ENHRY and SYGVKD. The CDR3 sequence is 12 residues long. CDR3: CAISEREGEQFF. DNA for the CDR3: TGTGCCATCAGTGAGCGGGAGGGAGAACAGTTCTTC.

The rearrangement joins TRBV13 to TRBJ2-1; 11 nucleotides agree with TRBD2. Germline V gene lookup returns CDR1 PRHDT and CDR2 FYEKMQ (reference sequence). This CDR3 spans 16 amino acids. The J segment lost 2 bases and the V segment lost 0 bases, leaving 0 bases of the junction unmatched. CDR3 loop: CASSLGGLAAYNEQFF. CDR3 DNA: TGTGCCAGCAGCTTAGGGGGACTAGCGGCCTACAATGAGCAGTTCTTC. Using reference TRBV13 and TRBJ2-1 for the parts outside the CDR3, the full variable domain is AAGVIQSPRHLIKEKRETATLKCYPIPRHDTVYWYQQGPGQDPQFLISFYEKMQSDKGSIPDRFSAQQFSDYHSELNMSSLELGDSALYFCASSLGGLAAYNEQFFGPGTRLTVL.

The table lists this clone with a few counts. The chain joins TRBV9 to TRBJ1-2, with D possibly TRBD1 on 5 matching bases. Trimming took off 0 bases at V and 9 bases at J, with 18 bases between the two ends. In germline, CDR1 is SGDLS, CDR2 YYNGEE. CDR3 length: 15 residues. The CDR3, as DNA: TGTGCCAGCAGCGTAGGACTAACCGGGGGACTTCGCTACACCTTC. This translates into CASSVGLTGGLRYTF.

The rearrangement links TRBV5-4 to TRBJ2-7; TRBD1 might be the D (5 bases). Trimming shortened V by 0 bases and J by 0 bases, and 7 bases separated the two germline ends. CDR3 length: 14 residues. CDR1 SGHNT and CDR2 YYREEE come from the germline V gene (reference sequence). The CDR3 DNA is TGTGCCAGCAGCTTGGACAGGATCTCCTACGAGCAGTACTTC. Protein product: CASSLDRISYEQYF.

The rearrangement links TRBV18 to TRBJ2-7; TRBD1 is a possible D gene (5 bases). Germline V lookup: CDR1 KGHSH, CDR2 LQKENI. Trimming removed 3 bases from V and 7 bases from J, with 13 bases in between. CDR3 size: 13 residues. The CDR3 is CASSPIGAREQYF. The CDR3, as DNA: TGTGCCAGCTCACCGATTGGGGCCCGAGAGCAGTACTTC.

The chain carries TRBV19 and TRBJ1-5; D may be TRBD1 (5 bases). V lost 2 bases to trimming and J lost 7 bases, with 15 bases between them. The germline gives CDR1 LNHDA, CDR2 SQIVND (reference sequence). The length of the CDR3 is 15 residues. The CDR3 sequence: CASSINGGSRQPQHF. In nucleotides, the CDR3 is TGTGCCAGTAGTATAAATGGGGGGTCGCGGCAGCCCCAGCATTTT.

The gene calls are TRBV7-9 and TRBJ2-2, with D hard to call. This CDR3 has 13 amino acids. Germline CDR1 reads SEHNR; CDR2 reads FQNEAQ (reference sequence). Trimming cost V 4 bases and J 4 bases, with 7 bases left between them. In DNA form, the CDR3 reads TGTGCCAGCAGCTCTCACTCCACCGGGGAGCTGTTTTTT. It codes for CASSSHSTGELFF.

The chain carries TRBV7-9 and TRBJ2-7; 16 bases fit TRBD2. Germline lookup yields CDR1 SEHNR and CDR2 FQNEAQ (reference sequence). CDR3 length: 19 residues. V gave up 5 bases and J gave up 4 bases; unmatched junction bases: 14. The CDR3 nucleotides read TGTGCCAGCAGCCCGCTTCCGGGACTAGCGGGAGGGAACGGTTACGAGCAGTACTTC. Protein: CASSPLPGLAGGNGYEQYF.

The CDR3 protein is CASSQRQYTDTQYF. CDR3 DNA: TGTGCCAGCAGCCAACGACAGTACACAGATACGCAGTATTTT. V is TRBV9 and J is TRBJ2-3; tentative D call: TRBD1 (5 bases). CDR1 and CDR2 (germline): SGDLS, YYNGEE. Trimming pared 4 bases from V and 2 bases from J, leaving 11 bases between. The CDR3 has 14 residues. Full variable domain (missing parts from reference TRBV9 and TRBJ2-3): DSGVTQTPKHLITATGQRVTLRCSPRSGDLSVYWYQQSLDQGLQFLIQYYNGEERAKGNILERFSAQQFPDLHSELNLSSLELGDSALYFCASSQRQYTDTQYFGPGTRLTVL.

CDR3 sequence (DNA): TGTGCCAGCAGCCGCGACTCTACCCAAGAGACCCAGTACTTC. As protein: CASSRDSTQETQYF. The rearrangement uses TRBV5-4 and TRBJ2-5, with unresolved D. CDR1 is SGHNT and CDR2 is YYREEE in the germline V gene (reference sequence). CDR3 length equals 14 residues. V was clipped by 4 bases and J by 1 base, with 11 bases between them.

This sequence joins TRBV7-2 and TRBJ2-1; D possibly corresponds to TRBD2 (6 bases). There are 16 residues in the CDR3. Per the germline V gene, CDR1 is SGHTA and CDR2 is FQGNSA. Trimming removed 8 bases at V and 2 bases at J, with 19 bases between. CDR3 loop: CASRPLGGTAYNEQFF. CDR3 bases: TGTGCCAGCCGACCTTTAGGCGGGACCGCCTACAATGAGCAGTTCTTC.

CDR3 nucleotide sequence: TGTGCCAGCAGCTTGGGGAGGGGGGGAGGGGGAGCTTTCTTT. Amino acids: CASSLGRGGGGAFF. The rearrangement uses TRBV5-4 and TRBJ1-1, with a tentative D call TRBD1 (6 bases). The germline CDR1 and CDR2 sequences are SGHNT and YYREEE (reference sequence). V lost 0 bases and J 10 bases, leaving 16 bases between the germline ends. The CDR3 loop spans 14 amino acids.

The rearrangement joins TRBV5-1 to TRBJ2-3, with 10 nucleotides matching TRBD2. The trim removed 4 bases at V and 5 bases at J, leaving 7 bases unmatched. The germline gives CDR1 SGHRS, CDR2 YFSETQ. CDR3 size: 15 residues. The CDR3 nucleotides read TGCGCCAGCAGCCACGGACTAGCGGTTGGAGATACGCAGTATTTT. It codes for CASSHGLAVGDTQYF.

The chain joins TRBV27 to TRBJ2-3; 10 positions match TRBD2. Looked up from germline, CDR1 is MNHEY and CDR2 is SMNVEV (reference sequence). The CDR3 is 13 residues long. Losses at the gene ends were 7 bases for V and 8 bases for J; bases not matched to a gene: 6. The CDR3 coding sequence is TGTGCCAGCACGGAACTAGCGGGATTTACGCAGTATTTT. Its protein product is CASTELAGFTQYF.

Here the CDR3 reads CASSYSPGMGTEAFF. Written as DNA, the CDR3 is TGTGCCAGCAGTTACTCTCCAGGAATGGGCACTGAAGCTTTCTTT. The chain is built from TRBV6-6 and TRBJ1-1; no definite D call. The length of the CDR3 is 15 residues. CDR1 MNHNY and CDR2 SVGAGI come from the germline V gene (reference sequence). V lost 0 bases and J lost 4, with 12 bases in between.

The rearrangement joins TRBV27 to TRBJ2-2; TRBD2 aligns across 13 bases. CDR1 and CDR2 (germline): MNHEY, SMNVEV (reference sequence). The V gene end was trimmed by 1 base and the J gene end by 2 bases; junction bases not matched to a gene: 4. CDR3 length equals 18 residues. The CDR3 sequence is CASSLLTSGGVNTGELFF. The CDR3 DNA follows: TGTGCCAGCAGTTTATTAACTAGCGGGGGGGTTAACACCGGGGAGCTGTTTTTT.